The 26 T cell receptor beta chains below all came from one sample that was sequenced in a study of blood T cell repertoires in COVID-19. Measured with immunoSEQ multiplex PCR; TCRdb has only the in-frame clones, and not every one. Here the sample spans 200,000 to 250,000 clones, roughly 84% being singletons. Sequencing was carried out using peripheral blood. The receptor set was obtained from an elderly woman with active or convalescent COVID-19.

CDR3 amino acids: CASSQRAEGQGKGYTF. CDR3 sequence (DNA): TGTGCCAGCAGCCAACGAGCTGAAGGACAGGGTAAGGGCTACACCTTC. The chain couples TRBV4-2 to TRBJ1-2, with TRBD1 identical over 8 bases. Germline CDR1 and CDR2: LGHNA and YNFKEQ. This CDR3 spans 16 amino acids. The V segment lost 2 bases and the J segment 8 bases; nucleotides outside the gene matches: 13.

J is TRBJ1-6 and V is TRBV19, with 7 bases aligning to TRBD1. Unmatched junction bases numbered 16, after V lost 5 bases and J lost 9 bases. CDR1 and CDR2 from the germline V gene are LNHDA and SQIVND (reference sequence). This CDR3 contains 17 residues. CDR3 sequence (DNA): TGTGCCAGTAGTGTGAGACCGGAGGGGGCGCGTATTTCACCCCTCCACTTT. Its protein is CASSVRPEGARISPLHF.

The gene calls are TRBV18 and TRBJ2-3; 9 bases map to TRBD2. The length of the CDR3 is 15 residues. The V segment lost 5 bases and the J segment 5 bases; nucleotides outside the gene matches: 8. Germline lookup yields CDR1 KGHSH and CDR2 LQKENI. CDR3 loop: CASSSLAGVRDTQYF. In nucleotides, the CDR3 is TGTGCCAGCTCATCCTTAGCGGGGGTACGAGATACGCAGTATTTT.

The chain employs TRBV6-5 and TRBJ1-6; 7 nucleotides align to TRBD1. The CDR3 runs to 13 residues. V gave up 6 bases and J gave up 11 bases; unmatched junction bases: 7. Germline V gives CDR1 MNHEY, CDR2 SVGAGI. CDR3 nucleotides: TGTGCCAGCAGGAGGGGGCAGGGGACACCCCTCCACTTT. This gives the protein CASRRGQGTPLHF.

This clone is a singleton in its sample. The CDR3: CASSGGSSSGGAETQYF. DNA for the CDR3: TGTGCCAGCAGCGGAGGCTCGTCTAGCGGGGGGGCGGAGACCCAGTACTTC. The V gene is TRBV5-6, the J gene TRBJ2-5, with TRBD2 matching over 12 bases. In germline, CDR1 is SGHDT, CDR2 YYEEEE. This CDR3 comprises 17 residues. With 4 bases clipped from V and 5 bases from J, the junction kept 12 bases outside the gene matches.

J is TRBJ1-2 and V is TRBV25-1; TRBD1 matches 9 bases. V lost 1 base to trimming and J lost 5 bases; unmatched junction nucleotides: 8. There are 16 residues in the CDR3. CDR1 is MGHDK and CDR2 is SYGVNS in the germline V gene. CDR3 DNA sequence: TGTGCCAGCAGTGAATCGAGGACAGGGGAAGTGTATGGCTACACCTTC. Its translation: CASSESRTGEVYGYTF.

V and J are TRBV7-2 and TRBJ1-4, with 9 positions matching TRBD1. The V gene's germline CDR1 is SGHTA and CDR2 FQGNSA. This CDR3 spans 15 amino acids. V shed 5 bases and J 8 bases; nucleotides not matched to a gene: 9. CDR3 coding DNA: TGTGCCAGCAGCATGGGCGACAGGGGGAGGGAAAAACTGTTTTTT. The encoded protein is CASSMGDRGREKLFF.

The chain recombines TRBV7-9 with TRBJ1-2; tentative D call: TRBD1 (5 bases). Deletions cut 2 bases from V and 8 bases from J, with 12 bases between. The CDR3 length is 13 residues. The germline V gene has CDR1 SEHNR and CDR2 FQNEAQ (reference sequence). CDR3 protein: CASSLRPGWGYTF. In nucleotides, the CDR3 is TGTGCCAGCAGCTTAAGGCCAGGGTGGGGCTACACCTTC.

The gene calls are TRBV6-5 and TRBJ2-1; 7 bases are a match to TRBD2. Germline V CDR1 and CDR2: MNHEY, SVGAGI. With V trimmed by 4 bases and J by 1 base, 7 bases remained unmatched. This CDR3 contains 16 residues. CDR3 sequence reads: CASSSLAAGSYNEQFF. The CDR3 coding sequence is TGTGCCAGCAGTTCGCTAGCGGCAGGATCCTACAATGAGCAGTTCTTC.

The gene calls are TRBV30 and TRBJ2-6, with 7 bases aligning to TRBD2. Trimming at V came to 7 bases and at J to 4 bases, leaving 16 bases not matched to a gene. CDR1 is GTSNPN and CDR2 is SVGIG in the germline V gene (reference sequence). The length of the CDR3 is 17 residues. This chain's CDR3 is CAFSGGINRPGANVLTF. In DNA form, the CDR3 reads TGTGCCTTTTCGGGGGGAATTAACCGTCCGGGGGCCAACGTCCTGACTTTC.

This chain connects TRBV6-5 to TRBJ1-5; D is possibly TRBD1 (6 bases). CDR3 length: 15 residues. The germline V gene encodes CDR1 MNHEY and CDR2 SVGAGI. V lost 7 bases to trimming and J lost 1 base, with 14 bases between them. For the CDR3, the DNA is TGTGCCAGCACCTCGGGGGGCGCGAGCAATCAGCCCCAGCATTTT. It encodes CASTSGGASNQPQHF.

The V gene is TRBV5-4, the J gene TRBJ2-2; 7 bases match TRBD2. The germline CDR1 and CDR2 sequences are SGHNT and YYREEE (reference sequence). The V segment lost 0 bases and the J segment 1 base; nucleotides outside the gene matches: 6. This CDR3 comprises 17 residues. The CDR3 nucleotides read TGTGCCAGCAGCTTGGGGTCTAGCGGAAGGAACACCGGGGAGCTGTTTTTT. As protein: CASSLGSSGRNTGELFF.

V and J are TRBV20-1 and TRBJ2-5, with TRBD2 as a possible D gene (5 bases). The germline V gene has CDR1 DFQATT and CDR2 SNEGSKA (reference sequence). This CDR3 is built from 11 residues. The V and J ends lost 1 base and 9 bases respectively, with 9 bases between them. CDR3 protein: CSARGSGSQYF. Here the CDR3 DNA reads TGCAGTGCTAGAGGGTCGGGGTCCCAGTACTTC.

The rearrangement uses TRBV4-3 and TRBJ2-1; TRBD2 matches 12 bases. J lost 10 bases, V lost 4 bases, and 8 bases had no gene match. Germline CDR1 is LGHNA and CDR2 is YSLEER. The CDR3 runs to 15 residues. This CDR3 is CASSPQGLAGSEQFF. The CDR3 region has the DNA TGCGCCAGCAGCCCACAGGGACTAGCGGGCAGCGAGCAGTTCTTC.

The J gene is TRBJ2-7, the V gene TRBV6-5; the D gene is possibly TRBD2 (5 bases). The CDR3 sequence is 11 residues long. The V end was cut by 7 bases, the J end by 4 bases, with 8 bases between. Germline V lookup: CDR1 MNHEY, CDR2 SVGAGI. CDR3 DNA sequence: TGTGCCAGCAAAAGCGGTTACGAGCAGTACTTC. This gives the protein CASKSGYEQYF.

This chain uses TRBV30 with TRBJ1-5; 7 bases are shared with TRBD1. The V segment lost 2 bases and the J segment 3 bases; nucleotides outside the gene matches: 10. The CDR3 runs 16 residues. In germline, CDR1 is GTSNPN, CDR2 SVGIG (reference sequence). The CDR3 reads CAWSSQGQADNQPQHF. In nucleotides, the CDR3 is TGTGCCTGGAGTTCTCAAGGACAGGCAGACAATCAGCCCCAGCATTTT.

The chain links TRBV4-2 to TRBJ2-5; 10 bases fit TRBD2. Germline V gene lookup returns CDR1 LGHNA and CDR2 YNFKEQ. This CDR3 has 17 amino acids. J gave up 2 bases and V 1 base, and 7 bases lay outside the gene matches. CDR3 coding DNA: TGTGCCAGCAGCCAAGGACCTAGCGGGGGCCGTCAAGAGACCCAGTACTTC. Translating gives CASSQGPSGGRQETQYF.

This clone was detected a few times. This chain joins TRBV5-4 and TRBJ1-2; 8 nucleotides line up with TRBD1. Germline-derived CDR1 and CDR2 are SGHNT and YYREEE (reference sequence). The V and J ends lost 4 bases and 7 bases, in that order; junction bases with no gene match: 6. The CDR3 covers 13 residues. The chain's CDR3 is CASSTDRAGGYTF. CDR3 sequence (DNA): TGTGCCAGCAGCACGGACAGGGCCGGTGGCTACACCTTC.

Comments on this clone: This same CDR3 is encoded by further DNA sequences in the sample. The rearrangement joins TRBV27 to TRBJ1-6; TRBD1 aligns across 9 bases. The germline CDR1 and CDR2 sequences are MNHEY and SMNVEV (reference sequence). The CDR3 length is 14 residues. V was clipped by 6 bases and J by 5 bases; unmatched bases: 2. The CDR3 loop is CASRRDRDNSPLHF. In nucleotides, the CDR3 is TGTGCCAGCAGACGGGACAGGGATAATTCACCCCTCCACTTT.

This clone was seen more than once but under ten times. This chain joins TRBV7-2 and TRBJ2-4; 8 bases line up with TRBD1. The CDR3 covers 14 residues. Germline V CDR1 and CDR2: SGHTA, FQGNSA. The junction had 7 bases not matched to a gene; V was cut back by 5 bases and J by 7 bases. CDR3 bases: TGTGCCAGCAGCCCACGGACAGGGATCAACATTCAGTACTTC. Translating gives CASSPRTGINIQYF.

A remark on this clone: The same CDR3 is also encoded by other DNA sequences in this sample. The chain links TRBV5-1 to TRBJ2-5; 13 nucleotides align to TRBD2. Germline V lookup: CDR1 SGHRS, CDR2 YFSETQ. J was trimmed by 2 bases and V by 0 bases; bases with no gene match: 1. This CDR3 spans 16 amino acids. The CDR3 region has the DNA TGCGCCAGCAGCTTGGGACTAGCGGGGGGTCAAGAGACCCAGTACTTC. Protein product: CASSLGLAGGQETQYF.

This clone was picked up a small number of times. The genes are TRBV2 and TRBJ1-5; TRBD1 agrees at 9 bases. Looked up from germline, CDR1 is SNHLY and CDR2 is FYNNEI. J lost 6 bases, V lost 6 bases, and 6 bases had no gene match. CDR3 length: 14 amino acids. In DNA form, the CDR3 reads TGTGCCAGCAGCCCCGACAGGGGGACTCAGCCCCAGCATTTT. Amino acid sequence: CASSPDRGTQPQHF.

The chain links TRBV29-1 to TRBJ2-2, with 10 bases identical to TRBD1. CDR1 and CDR2 from the germline V gene are SQVTM and ANQGSEA. J gave up 5 bases and V 7 bases, and 4 bases lay outside the gene matches. The CDR3 is made up of 13 amino acids. CDR3 in DNA: TGCAGCGCCGACAGGGGGCGTACCGGGGAGCTGTTTTTT. This gives the protein CSADRGRTGELFF.

V gene TRBV5-1 combines with J gene TRBJ1-5, with D possibly TRBD1 on 5 matching bases. The CDR3 length is 14 residues. Trimming removed 1 base from V and 7 bases from J, with 12 bases in between. Looked up from germline, CDR1 is SGHRS and CDR2 is YFSETQ. The CDR3 DNA reads TGCGCCAGCAGCTTGAGTGGGGCCGGGCAGCCCCAGCATTTT. Translated, it gives CASSLSGAGQPQHF.

The V and J genes are TRBV6-6 and TRBJ2-3; 9 bases align to TRBD2. The germline CDR1 and CDR2 sequences are MNHNY and SVGAGI (reference sequence). The CDR3 consists of 18 residues. V shed 6 bases, J shed 2 bases, and the junction held 15 bases outside the gene matches. The CDR3 DNA sequence: TGTGCCAGCAGCCGATACCTGTTTAGCGGGGGCTACACAGATACGCAGTATTTT. It specifies CASSRYLFSGGYTDTQYF.

J is TRBJ2-1 and V is TRBV2; weak D call: TRBD2 (5 bases). The ends were cut back, 2 bases at V and 0 bases at J, with 8 bases in the middle. CDR1 is SNHLY, CDR2 FYNNEI, per germline. The CDR3 contains 15 residues. CDR3 in DNA: TGTGCCAGCAGTGAATTAGCGAGCTCCTACAATGAGCAGTTCTTC. Translating it yields CASSELASSYNEQFF.